The 30 T cell receptor beta chains reported below all come from one sample, sequenced in a study of CD4 and CD8 cells across lung adenocarcinoma regions. Each CDR3 protein is one row after TCRdb ran MiXCR on the PCR reads. The sample records tens of thousands of distinct CDR3 sequences, approximately 52% being singletons. The sequencing input was CD4+ T cells from the center of a lung tumor. The receptors were sampled from a male donor with lung adenocarcinoma. The CD4 and CD8 labels of this study may be unreliable.

This clonotype is deemed medium-sized. V usage is TRBV6-5 and J usage is TRBJ2-1, with TRBD2 identical over 16 bases. In germline, CDR1 is MNHEY, CDR2 SVGAGI. The J segment lost 11 bases and the V segment lost 5 bases, leaving 9 bases of the junction unmatched. This CDR3 has 16 residues. This CDR3 reads CASSTTGTSGRAQQFF. The CDR3 DNA is TGTGCCAGCAGTACCACTGGGACTAGCGGGAGGGCCCAGCAGTTCTTC.

Remarks on this clonotype: The germline gene is not matched at one end of the junction; a read error may be the cause. The chain links TRBV7-6 to TRBJ2-4; D might be TRBD1 or TRBD2, each matching 5 bases. The germline CDR1 and CDR2 sequences are SGHVS and FNYEAQ. The CDR3 consists of 18 residues. Written as DNA, the CDR3 is TGTGCCAGCAGCTTAGGTGGATGGGGGATGGGGGATGCAAATACGCAGTATTTC. This codes for CASSLGGWGMGDANTQYF.

A word on this clonotype: One junction end disagrees with the germline gene, perhaps due to a read error. The chain is built from TRBV6-1 and TRBJ2-1, with D perhaps given as TRBD1 or TRBD2 (5 bases each). The assigned J gene may be wrong: the sequence end matches TRBJ2-7 better. Per the germline V gene, CDR1 is MNHNS and CDR2 is SASEGT. This CDR3 comprises 13 residues. In DNA, the CDR3 is TGTGGCAGCAGGGAAGGGAGCAGAGATAAGCAGTACTTC. This sequence encodes CGSREGSRDKQYF.

Ten or more counts support this clonotype. The CDR3 is CAIRGTSFSNEQFF. Here the CDR3 DNA reads TGTGCCATCAGAGGGACTAGCTTTTCCAATGAGCAGTTCTTC. This chain links TRBV10-3 with TRBJ2-1, with 9 nucleotides matching TRBD2. V was pared by 6 bases and J by 6 bases, with 6 bases of the junction left unmatched. From germline, CDR1 is ENHRY and CDR2 SYGVKD. The CDR3 loop spans 14 amino acids.

The rearrangement joins TRBV6-5 to TRBJ2-5; D may be TRBD1 or TRBD2 (6 bases each). V was trimmed by 2 bases and J by 9 bases, leaving 16 bases between them. The CDR3 contains 14 residues. The germline CDR1 and CDR2 sequences are MNHEY and SVGAGI. The CDR3 sequence: CASSYRRTGAPQYF. CDR3 coding DNA: TGTGCCAGCAGTTACCGACGCACGGGGGCGCCCCAGTACTTC.

Only a few counts were recorded for this clonotype. V and J are TRBV12-3 or TRBV12-4 and TRBJ2-1; 11 bases are shared with TRBD2. V lost 3 bases, J lost 6 bases, and 7 bases stayed unmatched. The length of the CDR3 is 16 residues. CDR3 in amino acids: CASSFRTSGQTNEQFF. The CDR3 nucleotides read TGTGCCAGCAGTTTTAGGACTAGCGGGCAAACCAATGAGCAGTTCTTC.

This clonotype was counted many times. The chain has TRBV12-3 or TRBV12-4 and TRBJ2-3; 10 bases match TRBD2. The length of the CDR3 is 16 residues. V was clipped by 3 bases and J by 2 bases; unmatched bases: 5. The CDR3 nucleotides are TGTGCCAGCAGTTTCCAACTAGCGGGACACACAGATACGCAGTATTTT. Amino acids: CASSFQLAGHTDTQYF.

CDR3 nucleotides: TGTGTCATGGGACTCCAGTCCGTAAGTACAGAGGAGCAGTATTTT. Amino acid sequence: CVMGLQSVSTEEQYF. V gene TRBV10-3 combines with J gene TRBJ2-2, with D maybe TRBD2 (6 bases). Gene TRBJ2-3 matches the end of the DNA better, so the J call may be wrong. Germline CDR1 and CDR2: ENHRY and SYGVKD. There are 15 residues in the CDR3.

About this clonotype: A read error may produce the germline difference seen at one junction end. The V call is TRBV27, the J call TRBJ2-4; 9 bases map to TRBD2. The CDR3 runs to 15 residues. Germline loops: CDR1 MNHEY, CDR2 SMNVEV (reference sequence). The CDR3, as DNA: TGTGCCAGTTCCGCGGGGGGGAGAGCCAAAAACACTCAGTACTTC. It translates to CASSAGGRAKNTQYF.

This rearrangement joins TRBV27 to TRBJ2-1, with D perhaps given as TRBD1 or TRBD2 (6 bases each). Germline CDR1 MNHEY, CDR2 SMNVEV (reference sequence). The CDR3 spans 15 residues. Between the trimmed V and J ends, which lost 0 bases and 7 bases, there was a span of 13 bases. CDR3 bases: TGTGCCAGCAGTTTATCCAGGGGACTCCTAAATGAGCAGTTCTTC. Its translation is CASSLSRGLLNEQFF.

Of note for this clonotype: This may arise from a read error, as a much more abundant clone is one base away. The chain has TRBV7-6 and TRBJ2-5; TRBD2 agrees at 8 bases. J was trimmed by 11 bases and V by 1 base; bases with no gene match: 12. This CDR3 is 15 amino acids long. Per germline, CDR1 SGHVS and CDR2 FNYEAQ. The CDR3 spells CASSLVETSVHEQYF. CDR3 DNA: TGTGCCAGCAGCTTAGTAGAGACTAGCGTCCATGAGCAGTACTTC. The full variable domain, its missing parts supplied by reference TRBV7-6 and TRBJ2-5, is GAGVSQSPRYKVTKRGQDVALRCDPISGHVSLYWYRQALGQGPEFLTYFNYEAQQDKSGLPNDRFSAERPEGSISTLTIQRTEQRDSAMYRCASSLVETSVHEQYFGPGTRLLVL.

This clonotype occurred many times. The chain has TRBV27 and TRBJ2-4, with 7 bases that match TRBD1. The germline V gene encodes CDR1 MNHEY and CDR2 SMNVEV (reference sequence). Trimming cost V 4 bases and J 5 bases; bases outside gene matches: 5. The CDR3 is made up of 14 amino acids. The CDR3 DNA reads TGTGCCAGCAGTTGGAACGGACAGGAAAACATTCAGTACTTC. This gives the protein CASSWNGQENIQYF.

To note about this clonotype: One junction end disagrees with the germline gene, perhaps due to a read error. The chain recombines TRBV27 with TRBJ2-3, with D perhaps TRBD1 (5 bases). Germline lookup yields CDR1 MNHEY and CDR2 SMNVEV (reference sequence). This CDR3 has 14 amino acids. CDR3 protein: CASRRLGTTDIQYF. CDR3 in DNA: TGTGCCAGCAGGAGGCTGGGAACGACAGATATTCAGTATTTC.

This clonotype was seen a handful of times. The chain joins TRBV5-1 to TRBJ2-2; no firm D call. From germline, CDR1 is SGHRS and CDR2 YFSETQ. Trimming left V 0 bases short and J 6 bases short, with 9 bases between. CDR3 length: 14 residues. The chain's CDR3 is CASSLGAEAGELFF. In nucleotides, the CDR3 is TGCGCCAGCAGCTTGGGGGCCGAGGCCGGGGAGCTGTTTTTT.

The CDR3 DNA sequence: TGTGCCAGCAGTTACTCTTTGGGCGACAGCTCCTACGAGCAGTACTTC. This encodes CASSYSLGDSSYEQYF. The V gene is TRBV6-5, the J gene TRBJ2-1; possible D gene TRBD1, 5 bases. The J call is doubtful: the DNA matches TRBJ2-7 better. CDR1 MNHEY and CDR2 SVGAGI come from the germline V gene. The CDR3 loop spans 16 amino acids.

In its sample, this clonotype is large. The gene calls are TRBV6-5 and TRBJ2-2, with TRBD1 matching 7 bases. This CDR3 comprises 14 residues. Germline-derived CDR1 and CDR2 are MNHEY and SVGAGI. With V trimmed by 7 bases and J by 4 bases, 6 bases remained unmatched. The CDR3 spells CASIFRGSTGELFF. The CDR3 DNA sequence: TGTGCCAGCATCTTCAGGGGGTCCACCGGGGAGCTGTTTTTT.

Of note for this clonotype: The junction departs from the called germline gene at one end, perhaps through a read error. V gene TRBV6-1 combines with J gene TRBJ2-2; tentative D call: TRBD1 (5 bases). This CDR3 has 16 residues. Germline-derived CDR1 and CDR2 are MNHNS and SASEGT. The CDR3 DNA follows: TGTGCCAGCAGTGAAGCGACAGCTGTAAGCACCGGTGAGCTGTATTTT. Its protein is CASSEATAVSTGELYF.

For this clonotype: It is unclear where the CDR3 begins or ends on the DNA, so no DNA is shown, and the CDR3 is as TCRdb lists it. The genes are TRBV6-1 and TRBJ2-3; TRBD1 is taken as the D call from the table, unchecked against the DNA. CDR1 is MNHNS and CDR2 is SASEGT in the germline V gene. The CDR3 adds up to 15 amino acids, both ends counted. Here the CDR3 reads CASHLKPVGTGAQFF.

This clonotype has more than one count but fewer than ten. This chain links TRBV20-1 with TRBJ2-1; TRBD1 matches at 7 bases. The J call could be wrong; TRBJ2-7 is a better fit for the DNA end. The germline V gene encodes CDR1 DFQATT and CDR2 SNEGSKA (reference sequence). The CDR3 covers 14 residues. CDR3 nucleotide sequence: TGCAGTGCATCCGGACAGGCCCCCTTCTACGAGCAGTACTTC. Protein: CSASGQAPFYEQYF.

The chain joins TRBV6-2 or TRBV6-3 to TRBJ2-3, with 16 bases aligning to TRBD2. Gene TRBJ2-5 matches the end of the DNA better, so the J call may be wrong. The CDR3 runs to 17 residues. Per the germline V gene, CDR1 is MNHEY and CDR2 is SVGEGT. The CDR3: CASSYPGLAGGPETQYF. The DNA of the CDR3 is TGTGCCAGCAGTTACCCGGGACTAGCGGGGGGGCCAGAGACCCAGTACTTC.

This clonotype was recorded at least ten times. No conserved phenylalanine or tryptophan ends this CDR3, so it is likely a read error. Because the CDR3's place on the DNA is in doubt, the DNA is left out and the CDR3 is given as listed by TCRdb. The V call is TRBV10-1, the J call TRBJ2-6. The CDR3 comprises 8 residues, both ends counted. Germline CDR1 WNHNN, CDR2 SYGVQD (reference sequence). This CDR3 reads CASSESLG.

This rearrangement joins TRBV10-3 to TRBJ2-3; D may be TRBD2 (7 bases). The CDR3 spans 15 residues. Per the germline V gene, CDR1 is ENHRY and CDR2 is SYGVKD. CDR3 DNA: TGTGGCGCGGGGGCCGGGGCGGGCGGGAAAGAGACCCAGTATTTT. Residues: CGAGAGAGGKETQYF.

A single count supports this clonotype. This sequence joins TRBV5-6 and TRBJ2-5; 9 nucleotides match TRBD1. Trimming cost V 0 bases and J 6 bases; bases outside gene matches: 3. The length of the CDR3 is 14 residues. Germline lookup yields CDR1 SGHDT and CDR2 YYEEEE. DNA of the CDR3: TGTGCCAGCAGCTTGGACAGGGGGCTTAAGACCCAGTACTTC. Amino acid sequence: CASSLDRGLKTQYF.

The chain carries TRBV20-1 and TRBJ2-3; D not certain. CDR1 DFQATT and CDR2 SNEGSKA come from the germline V gene (reference sequence). V dropped 1 base and J dropped 0 bases, with 17 bases sitting between them. The CDR3 totals 17 residues. CDR3 in amino acids: CSARGDLFLTSTDTQYF. The CDR3 bases are TGCAGTGCTAGAGGGGATCTATTCCTAACTAGCACAGATACGCAGTATTTT.

A remark on this clonotype: The junction shows a germline mismatch at one end, possibly a read error. The rearrangement links TRBV6-1 to TRBJ2-3, with D perhaps matching TRBD1 or TRBD2 (7 bases each). The CDR3 contains 15 residues. The germline CDR1 and CDR2 sequences are MNHNS and SASEGT. CDR3 residues: CGSSQGEGPTNTQYF. CDR3 sequence (DNA): TGTGGCAGCAGTCAGGGGGAGGGGCCCACAAATACGCAGTATTTT.

This clonotype was seen only a few times. This rearrangement joins TRBV6-1 to TRBJ2-1; D is perhaps TRBD1 (8 bases). The J call may be faulty, since TRBJ2-7 better matches the DNA end. Germline V lookup: CDR1 MNHNS, CDR2 SASEGT. The CDR3 consists of 13 residues. The CDR3 protein is CASGRGQEYEQYF. Here the CDR3 DNA reads TGTGCCAGCGGGAGGGGACAGGAGTACGAGCAGTACTTC.

This chain joins TRBV6-1 and TRBJ2-1; D not resolved. Trimming stripped 4 bases from V and 10 bases from J, with 23 bases between. Germline values: CDR1 MNHNS, CDR2 SASEGT. The CDR3 totals 16 residues. In DNA, the CDR3 is TGTGCCAGCAGTGCCCTGAATGGGCCGGGCCCCACGGAGCAGTTCTTC. It is translated as CASSALNGPGPTEQFF.

V is TRBV29-1 and J is TRBJ2-1; TRBD2 aligns across 11 bases. This CDR3 is built from 14 residues. The V and J ends lost 5 bases and 9 bases, in that order; junction bases with no gene match: 9. Germline V CDR1 and CDR2: SQVTM, ANQGSEA. The CDR3 sequence: CSVLLAGGLGEQFF. In DNA form, the CDR3 reads TGCAGCGTTCTTCTAGCGGGAGGCTTGGGTGAGCAGTTCTTC.

The gene calls are TRBV27 and TRBJ2-3; 7 bases match TRBD2. The J call may not be correct, given that the DNA end is closer to TRBJ2-7. Germline V gene data show CDR1 as MNHEY and CDR2 as SMNVEV (reference sequence). The CDR3 is 17 amino acids. This chain's CDR3 is CASSPGRGGSEPDTQYF. The CDR3 region has the DNA TGTGCCAGCAGTCCGGGCCGCGGGGGTTCTGAGCCAGATACGCAGTACTTC.

This clonotype was counted between two and nine times. The chain combines TRBV14 with TRBJ2-1, with D possibly being TRBD1 or TRBD2 (5 bases each). The V and J ends lost 0 bases and 2 bases respectively, with 14 bases between them. Germline CDR1 is SGHDN and CDR2 is FVKESK. The CDR3 contains 17 residues. In DNA, the CDR3 is TGTGCCAGCAGCCAAGAATCTACGGGACCGGCCTACAATGAGCAGTTCTTC. Translating it yields CASSQESTGPAYNEQFF. Supplemented by reference TRBV14 and TRBJ2-1, the full variable domain reads EAGVTQFPSHSVIEKGQTVTLRCDPISGHDNLYWYRRVMGKEIKFLLHFVKESKQDESGMPNNRFLAERTGGTYSTLKVQPAELEDSGVYFCASSQESTGPAYNEQFFGPGTRLTVL.